The next 27 T cell receptor beta chains were all read from a single sample in a study of CD8+ T cells in alopecia areata. Extracted RNA was reverse transcribed into cDNA, the sequencing template. TCRdb's copy holds only in-frame clones and misses some; the assay was immunoSEQ multiplex PCR. The table records over 150,000 clones, around 59% of them present only once. Treatment reported: oral pan-JAK inhibitor, 5-10 mg twice daily. The source material was CD4+ T cells sorted from blood, sampled at week 24, from a patient treated with tofacitinib. The receptors here all came from a human donor with alopecia areata.

The chain employs TRBV2 and TRBJ2-1; D unresolved. This CDR3 spans 12 amino acids. Per germline, CDR1 SNHLY and CDR2 FYNNEI. The V end was cut by 5 bases, the J end by 6 bases, with 8 bases between. Here the CDR3 DNA reads TGTGCCAGCAGTCCCAGACGCAATGAGCAGTTCTTC. It translates to CASSPRRNEQFF.

This clone was seen more than once but under ten times. The J gene is TRBJ1-6, the V gene TRBV2; unclear D gene. V lost 2 bases to trimming and J lost 7 bases, with 3 bases between them. CDR3 length equals 12 residues. Germline CDR1 reads SNHLY; CDR2 reads FYNNEI. CDR3 sequence (DNA): TGTGCCAGCAGTGAACAGAATTCACCCCTCCACTTT. It codes for CASSEQNSPLHF.

The chain links TRBV10-3 to TRBJ2-2, with D uncertain. CDR1 is ENHRY, CDR2 SYGVKD, per germline. The CDR3 length is 11 residues. V lost 6 bases and J lost 5, with 4 bases in between. The CDR3 nucleotides are TGTGCCATCAGCTTAACCGGGGAGCTGTTTTTT. Its translation is CAISLTGELFF.

This clone was recorded a few times. The chain has TRBV30 and TRBJ2-3; 8 nucleotides line up with TRBD1. Germline V CDR1 and CDR2: GTSNPN, SVGIG (reference sequence). The CDR3 runs to 14 residues. After removal of 7 bases from V and 3 bases from J, the junction contained 9 bases not matched to a gene. The CDR3, as DNA: TGTGCCTCAAACAGGGGGTCCAGGACAGATACGCAGTATTTT. This encodes CASNRGSRTDTQYF.

The rearrangement joins TRBV18 to TRBJ1-1; 9 bases fit TRBD1. The junction had 11 bases not matched to a gene; V was cut back by 3 bases and J by 3 bases. This CDR3 spans 17 amino acids. Germline loops: CDR1 KGHSH, CDR2 LQKENI. Here the CDR3 reads CASSPTGTGRGYTEAFF. The CDR3 DNA reads TGTGCCAGCTCACCGACCGGGACAGGGAGAGGGTACACTGAAGCTTTCTTT.

The chain links TRBV5-6 to TRBJ1-1; tentative D call: TRBD1 (5 bases). The CDR3 sequence is 14 residues long. CDR1 and CDR2 (germline): SGHDT, YYEEEE. The germline V and J ends were trimmed by 4 bases and 11 bases, with 21 bases remaining between them. The CDR3, as DNA: TGTGCCAGCAGCCCACCGGTTTCCTCTGGGGCCGCTTTCTTT. It translates to CASSPPVSSGAAFF.

V is TRBV4-1 and J is TRBJ2-7, with D perhaps assigned TRBD1 or TRBD2 (5 bases each). CDR3 length: 13 amino acids. CDR1 and CDR2 (germline): MGHRA, YSYEKL. V gave up 2 bases and J gave up 5 bases, with 10 bases separating them. In DNA, the CDR3 is TGCGCCAGCAGCCAACAAGGGACCCACGAGCAGTACTTC. This codes for CASSQQGTHEQYF.

This clone was recorded many times. The chain couples TRBV7-2 to TRBJ1-6; 9 bases align to TRBD1. The CDR3 has 14 residues. The ends lost 4 bases at V and 12 bases at J; junction bases unmatched: 7. Looked up from germline, CDR1 is SGHTA and CDR2 is FQGNSA. CDR3 sequence reads: CASSSDRGPLPLHF. The DNA of the CDR3 is TGTGCCAGCAGCTCGGACAGGGGACCCTTACCCCTCCACTTT.

This clone has a single count. The J gene is TRBJ2-7, the V gene TRBV2; 7 positions agree with TRBD2. CDR1 and CDR2 from the germline V gene are SNHLY and FYNNEI. This CDR3 is 11 amino acids long. With 8 bases clipped from V and 12 bases from J, the junction kept 10 bases outside the gene matches. The CDR3 protein is CASLGRGRAYF. Here the CDR3 DNA reads TGTGCCAGCTTAGGGAGGGGACGGGCGTACTTC.

J is TRBJ2-7 and V is TRBV7-9, with 7 positions matching TRBD1. The J segment lost 4 bases and the V segment lost 5 bases, leaving 8 bases of the junction unmatched. CDR1 and CDR2 (germline): SEHNR, FQNEAQ (reference sequence). The CDR3 length is 14 residues. This chain's CDR3 is CASSPQGVRYEQYF. The CDR3 DNA is TGTGCCAGCAGCCCCCAGGGGGTTAGGTACGAGCAGTACTTC.

The CDR3 loop is CSAKLSGTSTDTQYF. Here the CDR3 DNA reads TGCAGCGCAAAACTTTCCGGGACTAGCACAGATACGCAGTATTTT. The J gene is TRBJ2-3, the V gene TRBV29-1; tentatively, D is TRBD2 (6 bases). V gave up 7 bases and J gave up 0 bases, with 17 bases separating them. Germline V CDR1 and CDR2: SQVTM, ANQGSEA. CDR3 size: 15 residues.

DNA of the CDR3: TGCAGCGTTGGTCGGGACAGGGCTAATGGCTACACCTTC. Translating it yields CSVGRDRANGYTF. The gene calls are TRBV29-1 and TRBJ1-2; TRBD1 agrees at 9 bases. CDR1 is SQVTM and CDR2 is ANQGSEA in the germline V gene. CDR3 size: 13 residues. The ends lost 4 bases at V and 6 bases at J; junction bases unmatched: 6.

The chain uses TRBV29-1 and TRBJ2-3; either TRBD1 or TRBD2 may fit D (6 bases each). Germline CDR1 is SQVTM and CDR2 is ANQGSEA. Trimming took 6 bases from V and 0 from J, leaving 16 bases between them. This CDR3 comprises 15 residues. The CDR3 loop reads CSVGGPGKSTDTQYF. The CDR3 nucleotides are TGCAGCGTGGGGGGCCCGGGTAAAAGCACAGATACGCAGTATTTT.

This clone occurred a few times. The CDR3 nucleotides read TGTGCCAGCAGTTTAAACGGTGAAGCTTTCTTT. It yields the protein CASSLNGEAFF. This sequence joins TRBV28 and TRBJ1-1; D is undetermined. The CDR3 length is 11 residues. The V end was cut by 2 bases, the J end by 7 bases, with 5 bases between. Germline V gene data show CDR1 as MDHEN and CDR2 as SYDVKM.

This clone was recorded once. The rearrangement uses TRBV6-5 and TRBJ2-7; D call uncertain. This CDR3 has 14 amino acids. The germline V gene encodes CDR1 MNHEY and CDR2 SVGAGI. Trimming removed 6 bases at V and 0 bases at J, with 12 bases between. The CDR3 here is CASSPDDTSYEQYF. CDR3 nucleotides: TGTGCCAGCAGCCCGGATGACACCTCCTACGAGCAGTACTTC.

The chain links TRBV9 to TRBJ1-2; D is unclear. CDR3 size: 15 residues. Trimming pared 0 bases from V and 1 base from J, leaving 10 bases between. Germline CDR1 SGDLS, CDR2 YYNGEE. The CDR3 loop is CASSVDPLYNYGYTF. CDR3 nucleotide sequence: TGTGCCAGCAGCGTAGACCCCCTCTATAACTATGGCTACACCTTC.

The V and J genes are TRBV29-1 and TRBJ2-1; 7 positions match TRBD2. The CDR3 extends over 14 amino acids. CDR1 SQVTM and CDR2 ANQGSEA come from the germline V gene. Germline trimming cut 7 bases from V and 4 bases from J; bases unmatched to any gene: 10. The CDR3 loop reads CSAYGGGSYNEQFF. CDR3 in DNA: TGCAGCGCCTATGGGGGGGGATCTTACAATGAGCAGTTCTTC.

This clone was seen a single time. This sequence joins TRBV30 and TRBJ2-5, with D tentatively TRBD1 (6 bases). Per the germline V gene, CDR1 is GTSNPN and CDR2 is SVGIG (reference sequence). The CDR3 consists of 15 residues. Trimming took 4 bases from V and 5 from J, leaving 20 bases between them. Here the CDR3 reads CAWNSRSGQYETQYF. CDR3 bases: TGTGCCTGGAACTCCCGGTCTGGACAGTACGAGACCCAGTACTTC.

This rearrangement joins TRBV11-3 to TRBJ2-1, with TRBD2 as a possible D gene (5 bases). CDR1 is SGHNT, CDR2 YENEEA, per germline. V was cut by 0 bases and J by 10 bases, with 10 bases left in between. The CDR3 length is 13 residues. The CDR3 sequence is CASSLESGLEQFF. The CDR3 DNA reads TGTGCCAGCAGCTTAGAATCCGGACTGGAGCAGTTCTTC.

The J gene is TRBJ2-7, the V gene TRBV15; D remains ambiguous. The V and J ends lost 2 bases and 6 bases respectively, with 17 bases between them. The CDR3 has 15 residues. CDR1 LNHNV and CDR2 YYDKDF come from the germline V gene (reference sequence). The CDR3 region is CATSRSLETVVEQYF. The CDR3 bases are TGTGCCACCAGCAGATCCCTAGAGACGGTAGTCGAGCAGTACTTC.

V gene TRBV30 combines with J gene TRBJ1-4; 7 bases fit TRBD1. Trimming took 4 bases from V and 5 from J; bases not matched to a gene: 7. The germline V gene encodes CDR1 GTSNPN and CDR2 SVGIG (reference sequence). CDR3 length equals 14 residues. DNA of the CDR3: TGTGCCTGGACAAGGGGCAGGGGGAATGAAAAACTGTTTTTT. The encoded protein is CAWTRGRGNEKLFF.

The V gene is TRBV9, the J gene TRBJ2-5; D not certain. The ends were cut back, 0 bases at V and 3 bases at J, with 9 bases in the middle. The CDR3 is 14 amino acids. Germline CDR1 SGDLS, CDR2 YYNGEE. The CDR3 is CASSVGSPEETQYF. In DNA, the CDR3 is TGTGCCAGCAGCGTAGGCAGCCCAGAAGAGACCCAGTACTTC.

This clone was seen more than once but under ten times. V usage is TRBV18 and J usage is TRBJ2-2, with a tentative D call TRBD1 (5 bases). This CDR3 region has 15 residues. V was cut by 0 bases and J by 6 bases, with 11 bases left in between. Germline V CDR1 and CDR2: KGHSH, LQKENI. This CDR3 reads CASSPPLEQAGELFF. The CDR3 nucleotides read TGTGCCAGCTCACCACCGCTCGAACAGGCCGGGGAGCTGTTTTTT.

The chain uses TRBV29-1 and TRBJ2-2; D ambiguous. The CDR3 length is 14 residues. V gave up 8 bases and J gave up 5 bases, with 18 bases separating them. Per the germline V gene, CDR1 is SQVTM and CDR2 is ANQGSEA. CDR3 residues: CSLRSPGPTGELFF. The DNA for the CDR3 is TGCAGCTTAAGATCCCCGGGCCCGACCGGGGAGCTGTTTTTT.

The chain carries TRBV27 and TRBJ1-3; D is ambiguous. From germline, CDR1 is MNHEY and CDR2 SMNVEV (reference sequence). The CDR3 is 14 residues long. The V end lost 5 bases, the J end lost 2 bases, and 10 bases lay between the germline ends. CDR3 coding DNA: TGTGCCAGCAGTCCACACCGCCCTGGAAACACCATATATTTT. It encodes CASSPHRPGNTIYF.

The CDR3, as DNA: TGTGCCAGCAGCTCCTTAACAGGGGGCAATCAGCCCCAGCATTTT. It yields the protein CASSSLTGGNQPQHF. The chain uses TRBV28 and TRBJ1-5; TRBD1 matches at 7 bases. The CDR3 contains 15 residues. Unmatched junction bases numbered 7, after V lost 6 bases and J lost 2 bases. Germline V lookup: CDR1 MDHEN, CDR2 SYDVKM. Combining the CDR3 with reference TRBV28 and TRBJ1-5 gives the whole variable domain DVKVTQSSRYLVKRTGEKVFLECVQDMDHENMFWYRQDPGLGLRLIYFSYDVKMKEKGDIPEGYSVSREKKERFSLILESASTNQTSMYLCASSSLTGGNQPQHFGDGTRLSIL.

The chain links TRBV5-1 to TRBJ2-3; 9 positions match TRBD2. Germline-derived CDR1 and CDR2 are SGHRS and YFSETQ. The CDR3 is 17 amino acids. Germline trimming cut 0 bases from V and 1 base from J; bases unmatched to any gene: 6. CDR3 nucleotides: TGCGCCAGCAGCTTGGTCTTGACTAGCGGTCGCACAGATACGCAGTATTTT. Translated, it gives CASSLVLTSGRTDTQYF.